Included here is one T cell receptor beta chain sequence, with context. The antigen is not known. There are 15 residues in the CDR3. J lost 5 bases, V lost 3 bases, and 6 bases had no gene match. Germline V gene sequence: CDR1 SGHTA, CDR2 FQGNSA. This entry comes from a study of cytomegalovirus exposure and HLA in healthy donors. PCR employed 60 Vbeta and 13 Jbeta primers. The method was immunoSEQ multiplex PCR; TCRdb's version includes in-frame clones alone and lacks a portion of them. Of 50,000 or so clones in the sample, approximately 80% were seen once. General observations from the study: It was reported in a later analysis that an Asian-associated ancestry cluster showed fewer N-insertions than the 666-donor mean.

The chain has TRBV7-2 and TRBJ2-1, with 8 bases identical to TRBD2. The sequenced sample was PBMCs. The TCR comes from a female donor in good health and CMV-seronegative. The CDR3 is CASSFSGTLHNEQFF. DNA for the CDR3: TGTGCCAGCAGCTTTAGCGGGACCCTTCACAATGAGCAGTTCTTC.